Listed below are T cell receptor beta chains from one sample, sequenced in a study of cytomegalovirus exposure and HLA in healthy donors. Sequencing was performed with immunoSEQ multiplex PCR; in TCRdb, only in-frame clones are kept and a portion is missing. The sample gives around 100,000 clones, roughly 76% of which show up once; 15% to 20% is in the top ten. The sequenced material came from PBMCs. The receptors shown here come from a woman aged 55-75 years in good health and CMV-seropositive. Both conserved end residues are part of each CDR3. Fields, in order: clone size, D gene, J gene, V gene, CDR3 protein, CDR3 DNA. A D gene is named only where the DNA matches it firmly. Rows give clone size only sometimes, using once, few, many, or a class for an expanded clone.

. TRBD2 TRBJ2-4 TRBV18 CASSPGGRTKNIQYF TGTGCCAGCTCACCCGGCGGGAGGACGAAAAACATTCAGTACTTC
. . TRBJ2-7 TRBV9 CASSVDGVSYEQYF TGTGCCAGCAGCGTAGACGGGGTTAGCTACGAGCAGTACTTC
. TRBD2 TRBJ2-5 TRBV27 CATRSGRVETQYF TGTGCCACCCGTAGCGGGAGGGTTGAGACCCAGTACTTC
once . TRBJ2-2 TRBV7-8 CASRIRVSRGLSGELFF TGTGCCAGCAGGATTAGGGTTTCCAGGGGATTATCCGGGGAGCTGTTTTTT
. . TRBJ2-7 TRBV19 CASISFIADYSYEQYF TGTGCCAGTATCTCCTTCATAGCGGACTACTCCTACGAGCAGTACTTC
. . TRBJ2-5 TRBV6-1 CASIASAAWKTQYF TGTGCCAGCATAGCTTCGGCGGCGTGGAAGACCCAGTACTTC
. . TRBJ1-1 TRBV7-9 CASSLANGPEAFF TGTGCCAGCAGCTTAGCGAATGGGCCTGAAGCTTTCTTT
. . TRBJ1-5 TRBV2 CASSAGTQNQPQHF TGTGCCAGCAGCGCCGGGACACAAAATCAGCCCCAGCATTTT
. . TRBJ1-1 TRBV7-2 CASSSAGSVLNTEAFF TGTGCCAGCAGCTCGGCAGGCTCAGTTCTGAACACTGAAGCTTTCTTT
. . TRBJ1-1 TRBV6-5 CASRGTILPGEAFF TGTGCCAGCAGAGGGACAATCCTACCAGGTGAAGCTTTCTTT
. . TRBJ2-5 TRBV30 CAWSVGLIGETQYF TGTGCCTGGAGTGTGGGACTCATCGGAGAGACCCAGTACTTC
. TRBD1 TRBJ2-5 TRBV10-1 CASSLGTGTQETQYF TGCGCCAGCAGTCTCGGGACAGGGACCCAAGAGACCCAGTACTTC
few . TRBJ1-1 TRBV10-3 CAISAGVSGATEAFF TGTGCCATCAGTGCCGGGGTCTCGGGAGCTACTGAAGCTTTCTTT
. TRBD1 TRBJ1-1 TRBV4-1 CASSRGTGGPNTEAFF TGCGCCAGCAGCCGCGGGACAGGGGGCCCGAACACTGAAGCTTTCTTT
. TRBD1 TRBJ1-4 TRBV6-5 CASSYDRGVPNEKLFF TGTGCCAGCAGTTACGACAGGGGAGTACCTAATGAAAAACTGTTTTTT
. TRBD2 TRBJ2-1 TRBV30 CAWRPTSGIYNEQFF TGTGCCTGGAGGCCAACTAGCGGGATCTACAATGAGCAGTTCTTC
few . TRBJ1-1 TRBV7-9 CASSLGHGAGAFF TGTGCCAGCAGCTTAGGGCACGGAGCTGGGGCTTTCTTT
. . TRBJ2-7 TRBV2 CASSGQYEQYF TGTGCCAGCAGCGGACAGTACGAGCAGTACTTC
. TRBD2 TRBJ2-2 TRBV7-9 CASSQGLEVRTGELFF TGTGCCAGCAGCCAAGGACTAGAGGTTCGCACCGGGGAGCTGTTTTTT
once . TRBJ2-5 TRBV19 CASSFTYRAQGETQYF TGTGCCAGTAGTTTCACGTACAGGGCCCAGGGAGAGACCCAGTACTTC
. . TRBJ2-7 TRBV18 CASSDGGPSYEQYF TGTGCCAGCTCCGACGGGGGGCCATCTTACGAGCAGTACTTC
. TRBD1 TRBJ2-7 TRBV19 CASSIAGTGSYEQYF TGTGCCAGTAGTATAGCCGGGACAGGGAGTTACGAGCAGTACTTC